This record covers a single T cell receptor beta chain. Its specificity is unknown. The record originates from a study of CD8+ T cells in alopecia areata. Study summary: Severity was scored as percentage of affected scalp area in treated patients. Whole-study results and caveats: The link between baseline CD8+ expansion and response remains uncertain with one nonresponder. Amid tofacitinib therapy, many expanded lesional clones stayed present in scalp and blood.

The treatment: oral pan-JAK inhibitor, 5-10 mg twice daily. cDNA serving as the sequencing template came from extracted, reverse transcribed RNA. Method: immunoSEQ multiplex PCR; TCRdb's copy keeps in-frame clones and lacks some. Among about 120,000 clones listed, approximately 60% were seen once. CDR1 SGHNT and CDR2 YYREEE come from the germline V gene (reference sequence). The CDR3 is 16 amino acids. V shed 0 bases and J 6 bases; nucleotides not matched to a gene: 7. The receptor was derived from a human donor with alopecia areata. The chain carries TRBV5-4 and TRBJ2-1; 9 bases map to TRBD2. The sample was CD4+ T cells sorted from blood, taken at week 4, from a patient treated with tofacitinib. The chain's CDR3 is CASSLAGGGGSNEQFF. CDR3 bases: TGTGCCAGCAGCTTGGCCGGCGGGGGGGGTTCCAATGAGCAGTTCTTC.